These 21 T cell receptor beta chains came from one sample sequenced in a study of blood T cell repertoires in COVID-19. The method was immunoSEQ multiplex PCR; TCRdb's version includes in-frame clones alone and lacks a portion of them. The sample contains around 68,000 clones, roughly three quarters of which appear only once. Sequences were obtained from peripheral blood. These TCRs come from a woman aged 50 to 65 with acute or convalescent COVID-19.

This clone was seen more than once but under ten times. Other DNA variants within this sample encode the same CDR3. The J gene is TRBJ2-7, the V gene TRBV15; possibly TRBD2 for D (5 bases). V lost 0 bases to trimming and J lost 4 bases, with 7 bases between them. The CDR3 spans 13 residues. Germline CDR1 is LNHNV and CDR2 is YYDKDF (reference sequence). The CDR3 nucleotides read TGTGCCACCAGCAGAGATAGAGGGTACGAGCAGTACTTC. Translated, it gives CATSRDRGYEQYF.

The chain employs TRBV2 and TRBJ1-2; D gene ambiguous. The CDR3 has 11 residues. Germline V gene sequence: CDR1 SNHLY, CDR2 FYNNEI. Trimming stripped 5 bases from V and 8 bases from J, with 9 bases between. The CDR3 region is CASSRLEGYTF. CDR3 DNA sequence: TGTGCCAGCAGTCGTCTAGAGGGCTACACCTTC. The full variable domain, completed using reference TRBV2 and TRBJ1-2, is EPEVTQTPSHQVTQMGQEVILRCVPISNHLYFYWYRQILGQKVEFLVSFYNNEISEKSEIFDDQFSVERPDGSNFTLKIRSTKLEDSAMYFCASSRLEGYTFGSGTRLTVV.

The chain uses TRBV5-1 and TRBJ2-5; D uncertain. The CDR3 is 12 amino acids. Germline values: CDR1 SGHRS, CDR2 YFSETQ. Trimming took 2 bases from V and 2 from J, leaving 4 bases between them. CDR3 residues: CASSFNQETQYF. The CDR3 DNA sequence: TGCGCCAGCAGCTTTAATCAAGAGACCCAGTACTTC.

This chain joins TRBV25-1 and TRBJ1-1; D is undetermined. CDR3 length: 13 amino acids. Trimming took 5 bases from V and 2 from J, leaving 9 bases between them. Germline V gene lookup returns CDR1 MGHDK and CDR2 SYGVNS. The CDR3 DNA reads TGTGCCAGCAGTTCCCAGAAAAACACTGAAGCTTTCTTT. This translates into CASSSQKNTEAFF.

This clone was seen just once. The rearrangement links TRBV6-5 to TRBJ2-7, with 7 bases aligning to TRBD2. Germline lookup yields CDR1 MNHEY and CDR2 SVGAGI. The CDR3 loop spans 14 amino acids. V was clipped by 3 bases and J by 3 bases; unmatched bases: 5. The CDR3 nucleotides are TGTGCCAGCAGTTATAGGGAGCGGGGCTACGAGCAGTACTTC. Amino acids: CASSYRERGYEQYF.

The chain is built from TRBV6-2 or TRBV6-3 and TRBJ2-1; D gene uncertain. This CDR3 has 13 amino acids. Per the germline V gene, CDR1 is MNHEY and CDR2 is SVGEGT. V lost 5 bases to trimming and J lost 6 bases, with 11 bases between them. CDR3 in DNA: TGTGCCAGCAGTACCCCAGGTCGCAATGAGCAGTTCTTC. As protein: CASSTPGRNEQFF.

V is TRBV2 and J is TRBJ2-3; possibly TRBD2 for D (6 bases). The V gene lost 7 bases and the J gene lost 1 base, with 15 bases spanning the gap. The CDR3 sequence is 15 residues long. Per the germline V gene, CDR1 is SNHLY and CDR2 is FYNNEI. The CDR3 bases are TGTGCCAGCACTGGGCGGTCGGGGGGCACAGATACGCAGTATTTT. Its translation: CASTGRSGGTDTQYF.

Note on this clone: The sample holds other DNA sequences that translate to the same CDR3. The chain joins TRBV6-1 to TRBJ1-2, with D hard to call. Deletions cut 2 bases from V and 0 bases from J, with 7 bases between. CDR3 length equals 14 residues. Germline assignment: CDR1 MNHNS and CDR2 SASEGT. Written as DNA, the CDR3 is TGTGCCAGCAGTGAAACGGTATCTAACTATGGCTACACCTTC. Translated, it gives CASSETVSNYGYTF.

The table lists this clone with a few counts. The chain carries TRBV7-9 and TRBJ2-7, with a weak D call TRBD2 (7 bases). The CDR3 consists of 16 residues. V dropped 1 base and J dropped 1 base, with 14 bases sitting between them. The V gene's germline CDR1 is SEHNR and CDR2 FQNEAQ (reference sequence). The CDR3 nucleotides read TGTGCCAGCAGCTTAGGGGCGGGGGCTTCTTCCTACGAGCAGTACTTC. Encoded protein: CASSLGAGASSYEQYF.

The rearrangement uses TRBV2 and TRBJ2-7; no clear D. Trimming cost V 6 bases and J 6 bases, with 12 bases left between them. The CDR3 is 12 residues long. CDR1 and CDR2 (germline): SNHLY, FYNNEI. For the CDR3, the DNA is TGTGCCAGCAGCCAAGACAATGGCGAGCAGTACTTC. As protein: CASSQDNGEQYF.

Written as DNA, the CDR3 is TGTGCCAGTAGTACCGGACAGGATAACTATGGCTACACCTTC. Translating gives CASSTGQDNYGYTF. The rearrangement links TRBV19 to TRBJ1-2; 7 bases are shared with TRBD1. Germline lookup yields CDR1 LNHDA and CDR2 SQIVND (reference sequence). The CDR3 runs 14 residues. Trimming took 4 bases from V and 1 from J; bases not matched to a gene: 3.

The CDR3 bases are TGTGCCAGCAGCTTAGCGGGCGACAGGAGCTATGGCTACACCTTC. This sequence encodes CASSLAGDRSYGYTF. V is TRBV7-2 and J is TRBJ1-2; D may be TRBD1 (6 bases). Germline V lookup: CDR1 SGHTA, CDR2 FQGNSA. V dropped 0 bases and J dropped 4 bases, with 12 bases sitting between them. The CDR3 covers 15 residues.

The rearrangement links TRBV29-1 to TRBJ1-4, with 8 bases identical to TRBD1. This CDR3 spans 14 amino acids. V lost 5 bases and J lost 6; bases outside the gene matches: 8. Germline lookup yields CDR1 SQVTM and CDR2 ANQGSEA. The CDR3 DNA is TGCAGCGTTATGCGGACAGGGAGAGATGAAAAACTGTTTTTT. Its translation: CSVMRTGRDEKLFF.

This clone was counted only a few times. The chain couples TRBV13 to TRBJ1-2; TRBD1 aligns across 11 bases. The germline V gene has CDR1 PRHDT and CDR2 FYEKMQ (reference sequence). After removal of 5 bases from V and 5 bases from J, the junction contained 4 bases not matched to a gene. The CDR3 consists of 14 residues. The chain's CDR3 is CASSIGTGGYGYTF. The CDR3 bases are TGTGCCAGCAGCATTGGGACAGGGGGGTATGGCTACACCTTC.

The chain links TRBV29-1 to TRBJ2-7; D remains unclear. Trimming cost V 5 bases and J 3 bases, with 17 bases left between them. The CDR3 contains 14 residues. Germline-derived CDR1 and CDR2 are SQVTM and ANQGSEA. The CDR3 DNA sequence: TGCAGCGTTCTTAGCACATATGATGACTACGAGCAGTACTTC. This sequence encodes CSVLSTYDDYEQYF.

There are a few counts of this clone. The chain links TRBV19 to TRBJ1-5, with D unresolved. The length of the CDR3 is 15 residues. The ends were cut back, 6 bases at V and 2 bases at J, with 14 bases in the middle. Germline V gives CDR1 LNHDA, CDR2 SQIVND (reference sequence). The chain's CDR3 is CASSPFGGGNQPQHF. In DNA, the CDR3 is TGTGCCAGTAGCCCCTTTGGCGGGGGCAATCAGCCCCAGCATTTT.

The rearrangement uses TRBV5-1 and TRBJ1-6, with TRBD1 identical over 9 bases. Germline V CDR1 and CDR2: SGHRS, YFSETQ. This CDR3 region has 16 residues. V lost 4 bases and J lost 9; bases outside the gene matches: 11. The CDR3 sequence: CASSAKQGATGSPLHF. The CDR3 bases are TGCGCCAGCAGCGCAAAACAGGGGGCCACCGGTTCACCCCTCCACTTT.

The V gene is TRBV10-1, the J gene TRBJ2-1, with TRBD2 identical over 15 bases. The V and J ends lost 7 bases and 13 bases, in that order; junction bases with no gene match: 23. This CDR3 has 19 amino acids. The germline V gene encodes CDR1 WNHNN and CDR2 SYGVQD (reference sequence). Here the CDR3 reads CASTRTSGRAWVEFKFQFF. DNA of the CDR3: TGCGCCAGCACTCGGACTAGCGGGAGGGCCTGGGTGGAATTTAAGTTTCAGTTCTTC.

The V gene is TRBV3-1 (or the pseudogene TRBV3-2), the J gene TRBJ1-2, with a tentative D call TRBD1 (6 bases). This CDR3 is 14 amino acids long. V was shortened by 3 bases and J by 5 bases, with 13 bases between the two germline ends. Germline V gene sequence: CDR1 LGHDT, CDR2 YNNKEL (reference sequence). The CDR3 DNA reads as TGTGCCAGCAGCCACGTGGACAGTCTGTATGGCTACACCTTC. It codes for CASSHVDSLYGYTF.

V and J are TRBV27 and TRBJ2-7, with 9 bases fitting TRBD2. This CDR3 is 14 amino acids long. V was clipped by 3 bases and J by 6 bases; unmatched bases: 6. Germline V lookup: CDR1 MNHEY, CDR2 SMNVEV (reference sequence). The CDR3 DNA reads as TGTGCCAGCAGTTTTGGGCTAGCGGGAAGCGAGCAGTACTTC. Translating it yields CASSFGLAGSEQYF.

V gene TRBV19 combines with J gene TRBJ2-3; TRBD2 matches at 7 bases. The junction had 6 bases not matched to a gene; V was cut back by 4 bases and J by 2 bases. The germline V gene encodes CDR1 LNHDA and CDR2 SQIVND (reference sequence). The CDR3 contains 15 residues. CDR3 loop: CASSTGAGSTDTQYF. CDR3 bases: TGTGCCAGTAGTACGGGAGCGGGATCCACAGATACGCAGTATTTT.